Listed below are T cell receptor beta chains from one sample, sequenced in a study of blood T cell repertoires in COVID-19. Libraries were prepared by immunoSEQ multiplex PCR; TCRdb keeps only in-frame clonotypes and omits some of them. The sample shows under 250,000 clones, roughly nine tenths of them seen only once. Input material: peripheral blood. These receptors were collected from a woman aged 55-69 years who had recovered from COVID-19. Both conserved end residues are part of each CDR3. A D gene is named only where the DNA matches it firmly. Size values are once, few and many counts, or a class for expanded clones, and some rows have none.

J: TRBJ2-2; D: TRBD1; V: TRBV24-1; size: .; CDR3: CATRGQGDGELFF; DNA: TGTGCCACCAGAGGACAGGGTGACGGGGAGCTGTTTTTT
J: TRBJ2-1; D: TRBD2; V: TRBV4-2; size: .; CDR3: CASSQVGTSGYPTEQFF; DNA: TGTGCCAGCAGCCAAGTCGGGACTAGCGGTTACCCAACTGAGCAGTTCTTC
J: TRBJ2-2; D: TRBD1; V: TRBV2; size: .; CDR3: CASRTGGGGFGELFF; DNA: TGTGCCAGCAGAACAGGGGGCGGTGGTTTCGGGGAGCTGTTTTTT
J: TRBJ2-1; D: .; V: TRBV7-6; size: .; CDR3: CASSTSQGNLANEQFF; DNA: TGTGCCAGCAGCACCTCGCAGGGCAACCTGGCCAATGAGCAGTTCTTC
J: TRBJ2-7; D: TRBD2; V: TRBV5-1; size: .; CDR3: CASRLLAGGTYEQYF; DNA: TGCGCCAGCAGATTGCTAGCGGGGGGGACCTACGAGCAGTACTTC
J: TRBJ2-1; D: .; V: TRBV3-1/TRBV3-2; size: .; CDR3: CASKHTSYNEQFF; DNA: TGTGCCAGCAAACATACCTCCTACAATGAGCAGTTCTTC
J: TRBJ2-1; D: .; V: TRBV5-5; size: medium-sized; CDR3: CASSSHPGNEQFF; DNA: TGTGCCAGCAGCTCACATCCGGGCAATGAGCAGTTCTTC
J: TRBJ2-5; D: TRBD1; V: TRBV29-1; size: .; CDR3: CSVAPTGGETQYF; DNA: TGCAGCGTTGCCCCGACAGGGGGCGAGACCCAGTACTTC
J: TRBJ2-1; D: TRBD1; V: TRBV28; size: .; CDR3: CASSLAGAGGRDEQFF; DNA: TGTGCCAGCAGTTTAGCGGGCGCAGGGGGACGGGATGAGCAGTTCTTC
J: TRBJ1-5; D: TRBD1; V: TRBV5-3; size: .; CDR3: CARSWSRTGSNQPQHF; DNA: TGTGCCAGAAGCTGGAGTCGGACAGGGAGCAATCAGCCCCAGCATTTT
J: TRBJ2-3; D: .; V: TRBV6-1; size: .; CDR3: CASSEALGPGTDTQYF; DNA: TGTGCCAGCAGTGAAGCGCTTGGCCCCGGCACAGATACGCAGTATTTT